This TCR beta chain was found in a study of response to subunit inactivated influenza vaccine. One entry per CDR3 protein results from TCRdb running MiXCR on the RT-PCR reads. The sample lists 540,000 or so distinct CDR3 sequences, 10% to 15% seen once, with around 13% in the top ten. J gave up 0 bases and V 3 bases, and 4 bases lay outside the gene matches. The germline CDR1 and CDR2 sequences are SGDLS and YYNGEE. This CDR3 spans 15 amino acids. The TCR originated in a man aged 45-65 years who received an inactivated influenza vaccine. The source was PBMCs from blood, collected roughly 46 days after vaccination. V gene TRBV9 combines with J gene TRBJ1-2, with 8 bases matching TRBD1. CDR3 protein: CASSGRQGTNYGYTF. CDR3 sequence (DNA): TGTGCCAGCAGCGGTCGACAGGGGACTAACTATGGCTACACCTTC.